This T cell receptor (beta chain) is from a study of blood T cell repertoires in COVID-19. Study at large: The United States, Italy and Spain supplied acute and convalescent COVID-19 samples. T cells, B-cell-depleted T cells, or PBMCs provided the cDNA or gDNA that served as material.

The Seattle site enrolled patients during active infection and followed them longitudinally. Under the authors' procedure: Quantification of nucleated cells was approximated via reference gene primer amplification. Using immunoSEQ multiplex PCR, the repertoire was profiled, and TCRdb retains in-frame clones only, with some absent. V, J and clone size are those of that table, while D and trimming were read from the DNA. The data show around 140,000 clones, around 83% seen once. This TCR was sampled from a man aged 30 to 45 with COVID-19, enrolled during active disease. The sequenced material came from peripheral blood.

The CDR3, as DNA: TGTGCCAGCAGCTTACAGGGAAATCAGCCCCAGCATTTT. Amino acids: CASSLQGNQPQHF. The chain carries TRBV3-1 (or the pseudogene TRBV3-2) and TRBJ1-5, with D perhaps matching TRBD1 (6 bases). This CDR3 contains 13 residues. Germline CDR1 LGHDT, CDR2 YNNKEL (reference sequence). Trimming took 5 bases from V and 4 from J, leaving 9 bases between them.